The rows below give T cell receptor beta chains drawn from one sample of a study of CD8+CD57+ T cells in acquired aplastic anemia. TCRdb re-called the reads with MiXCR, one entry per CDR3 protein. Of around 200,000 distinct CDR3 sequences in the sample, roughly 65% were seen once. Sequencing was done on a sample of sorted CD4+, CD8+, or CD8+CD57+ T cells (not recorded which) from PBMCs. These receptors came from a human donor with aplastic anemia. Each CDR3 is given with its conserved first and last residue. A D gene is named only where the DNA matches it firmly. For some rows the clone size is stated as once, few or many, or as a class when expanded; others skip it.

d_gene,abundance,j_gene,v_gene,CDR3nt,CDR3aa
.,.,TRBJ1-5,TRBV15,TGTGCCACCAGCAGAGCTGGGGGCGGTCAGCCCCAGCATTTT,CATSRAGGGQPQHF
TRBD1,many,TRBJ1-6,TRBV20-1,TGCAGTGCTAGGGGGGACAGGGAGATTTCACCCCTCCACTTT,CSARGDREISPLHF
.,.,TRBJ2-3,TRBV2,TGTGCCAGCAGCTACTTCTCGCCCCCCGATACGCAGTATTTT,CASSYFSPPDTQYF
.,many,TRBJ1-2,TRBV5-1,TGCGCCAGCAGCTCAGACACAGGGAACGGCTACACCTTC,CASSSDTGNGYTF
.,few,TRBJ1-2,TRBV2,TGTGCCAGCATGATGGTTAGCGTAGGGATACTCTTC,CASMMVSVGILF
.,few,TRBJ2-7,TRBV7-2,TGTGCCAGCAGCTTAGGGGAGGCATACGAGCAGTACTTC,CASSLGEAYEQYF
.,many,TRBJ1-1,TRBV4-1,TGCGCCAGCAGGGGACTTCCGAACACTGAAGCTTTCTTT,CASRGLPNTEAFF
.,many,TRBJ1-1,TRBV19,TGTGCCAGTAGTATAGGTGGCAGCTACACTGAAGCTTTCTTT,CASSIGGSYTEAFF
.,.,TRBJ1-5,TRBV24-1,TGTGCCAGCAGTGTGAGGAGAAGCAATCAGCCCCAGCATTTT,CASSVRRSNQPQHF
.,.,TRBJ1-2,TRBV6-6,TGTGCCAGCAGTTACGATGGGGGGCGGAACTATGGCTACACCTTC,CASSYDGGRNYGYTF
.,.,TRBJ1-6,TRBV25-1,TGTACCAGCAGTCGGCAGGGAGGGATGTATAATTCACCCCTCCACTTT,CTSSRQGGMYNSPLHF
TRBD2,.,TRBJ2-7,TRBV20-1,TGCAGTGCGATACTAGCGGGAGTAGGTGAGCAGTACTTC,CSAILAGVGEQYF
TRBD2,.,TRBJ2-1,TRBV19,TGTGCCAGTACATTGACTAGCGGGAGACCTAATGAGCAGTTCTTC,CASTLTSGRPNEQFF
TRBD1,.,TRBJ2-3,TRBV2,TGTGCCCGCCAACAGGGGAGCTCCTACAATGAGCAGTATTTT,CARQQGSSYNEQYF